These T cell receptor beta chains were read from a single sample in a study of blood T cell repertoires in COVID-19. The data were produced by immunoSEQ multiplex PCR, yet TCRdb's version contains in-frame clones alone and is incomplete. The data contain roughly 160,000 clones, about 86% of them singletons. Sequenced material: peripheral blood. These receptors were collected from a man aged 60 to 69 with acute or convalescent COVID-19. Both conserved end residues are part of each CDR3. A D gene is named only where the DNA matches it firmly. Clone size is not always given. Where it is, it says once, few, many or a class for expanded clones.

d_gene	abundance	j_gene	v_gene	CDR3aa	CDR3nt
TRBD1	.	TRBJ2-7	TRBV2	CASSEGTGSLEQYF	TGTGCCAGCAGTGAGGGGACAGGGTCTCTCGAGCAGTACTTC
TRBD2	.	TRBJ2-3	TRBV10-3	CAISETPSTSGRTDTQYF	TGTGCCATCAGTGAGACTCCTTCAACTAGCGGGAGAACAGATACGCAGTATTTT
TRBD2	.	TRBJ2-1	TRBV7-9	CASSSGTSGINEQFF	TGTGCCAGCAGCTCCGGGACTAGCGGGATCAATGAGCAGTTCTTC
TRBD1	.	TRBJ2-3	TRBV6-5	CASRTGGSTDTQYF	TGTGCCAGCAGGACAGGGGGGAGCACAGATACGCAGTATTTT
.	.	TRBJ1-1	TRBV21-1	CASSRFGGDRGVVNTEAFF	TGTGCCAGCAGCCGGTTCGGGGGCGACAGGGGAGTAGTGAACACTGAAGCTTTCTTT
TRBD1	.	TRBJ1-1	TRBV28	CASSPNRGRDTEAFF	TGTGCCAGCAGTCCGAACAGGGGTCGGGACACTGAAGCTTTCTTT
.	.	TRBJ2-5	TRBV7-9	CASSRSGGKRETQYF	TGTGCCAGCAGCCGATCAGGAGGGAAGAGGGAGACCCAGTACTTC
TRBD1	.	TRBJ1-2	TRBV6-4	CASSDSGQDGYTF	TGTGCCAGCAGTGATTCGGGACAGGACGGCTACACCTTC
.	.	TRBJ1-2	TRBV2	CASSEKQWGYTF	TGTGCCAGCAGTGAGAAACAGTGGGGCTACACCTTC
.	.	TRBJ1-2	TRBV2	CATRQDLYGYTF	TGTGCCACCCGACAGGATCTCTATGGCTACACCTTC
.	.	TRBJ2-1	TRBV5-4	CASSSPESSYNEQFF	TGTGCCAGCAGCTCGCCTGAGAGCTCCTACAATGAGCAGTTCTTC
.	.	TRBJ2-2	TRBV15	CATSIPPNTGELFF	TGTGCCACCAGCATTCCTCCGAACACCGGGGAGCTGTTTTTT
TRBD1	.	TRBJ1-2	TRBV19	CASSPRQGAENGYTF	TGTGCCAGTAGCCCCCGACAGGGGGCTGAGAATGGCTACACCTTC
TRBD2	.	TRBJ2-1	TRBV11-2	CASSPGLALIEQFF	TGTGCCAGCAGCCCCGGACTAGCGCTGATTGAGCAGTTCTTC
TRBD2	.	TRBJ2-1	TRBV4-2	CASSQPTRTSGSNEQFF	TGTGCCAGCAGCCAACCCACAAGGACTAGCGGGAGTAATGAGCAGTTCTTC
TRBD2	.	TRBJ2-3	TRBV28	CALGGYTDTQYF	TGTGCCCTGGGGGGGTACACAGATACGCAGTATTTT
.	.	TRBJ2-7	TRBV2	CASRRETYEQYF	TGTGCCAGCAGGAGGGAGACCTACGAGCAGTACTTC
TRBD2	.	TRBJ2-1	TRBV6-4	CASSDWLPTSGSEHEQFF	TGTGCCAGCAGTGACTGGTTACCGACTAGCGGGAGTGAGCATGAGCAGTTCTTC
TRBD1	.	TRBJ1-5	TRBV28	CASSPDPRTGGNQPQHF	TGTGCCAGCAGTCCGGACCCTAGGACAGGGGGGAATCAGCCCCAGCATTTT
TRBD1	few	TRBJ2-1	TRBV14	CASRPGQGSERSYNEQFF	TGTGCCAGCAGGCCGGGACAGGGCTCGGAGCGTTCCTACAATGAGCAGTTCTTC
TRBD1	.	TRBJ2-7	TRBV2	CASTKGQGAYEQYF	TGTGCCAGCACGAAGGGACAGGGGGCCTACGAGCAGTACTTC
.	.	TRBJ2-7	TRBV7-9	CASSLGSGYEQYF	TGTGCCAGCAGCTTAGGGTCCGGTTACGAGCAGTACTTC
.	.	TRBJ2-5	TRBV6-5	CASSYRRQETQYF	TGTGCCAGCAGTTACAGGAGACAAGAGACCCAGTACTTC
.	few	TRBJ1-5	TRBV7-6	CASSSRDNPFQPQHF	TGTGCCAGCAGCTCCCGGGACAATCCGTTCCAGCCCCAGCATTTT
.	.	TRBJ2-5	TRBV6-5	CASSSLGGQETQYF	TGTGCCAGCAGCTCCCTAGGGGGCCAAGAGACCCAGTACTTC
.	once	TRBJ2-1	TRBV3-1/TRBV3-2	CASSQLTGPYLSYNEQFF	TGTGCCAGCAGCCAATTGACTGGCCCCTATCTCTCCTACAATGAGCAGTTCTTC
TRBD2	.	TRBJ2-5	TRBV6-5	CASSYFSGRDRETQYF	TGTGCCAGCAGTTACTTCAGCGGGAGGGATAGGGAGACCCAGTACTTC
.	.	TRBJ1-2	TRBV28	CASRSDSPPNYGYTF	TGTGCCAGCAGGAGTGACAGTCCCCCAAACTATGGCTACACCTTC
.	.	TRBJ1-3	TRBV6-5	CASSSTGNTIYF	TGTGCCAGCAGTTCCACTGGAAACACCATATATTTT
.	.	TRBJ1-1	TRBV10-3	CAISEWSGERKTEAFF	TGTGCCATCAGTGAGTGGTCAGGGGAGAGGAAAACTGAAGCTTTCTTT
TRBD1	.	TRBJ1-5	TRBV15	CATSGQGGNQPQHF	TGTGCCACCAGCGGACAGGGTGGCAATCAGCCCCAGCATTTT
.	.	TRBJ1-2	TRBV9	CASSVAPGKQYGYTF	TGTGCCAGCAGCGTAGCCCCGGGGAAGCAGTATGGCTACACCTTC
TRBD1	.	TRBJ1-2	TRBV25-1	CASTQGTGSYTF	TGTGCCAGCACCCAAGGGACAGGGAGCTACACCTTC
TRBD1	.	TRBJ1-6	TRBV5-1	CASSFSGGNSPLHF	TGCGCCAGCAGCTTTTCAGGGGGAAATTCACCCCTCCACTTT
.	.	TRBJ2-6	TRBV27	CASREHGTPNSGANVLTF	TGTGCCAGCAGAGAACACGGGACACCGAACTCTGGGGCCAACGTCCTGACTTTC
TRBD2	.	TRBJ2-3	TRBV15	CATSGLADTQYF	TGTGCCACCAGCGGACTAGCAGATACGCAGTATTTT
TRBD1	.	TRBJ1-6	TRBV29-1	CSGRTGYNSPLHF	TGCAGCGGTAGGACAGGGTATAATTCACCCCTCCACTTT
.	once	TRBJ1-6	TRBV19	CASSGAGNNSPLHF	TGTGCCAGTAGTGGCGCAGGGAATAATTCACCCCTCCACTTT
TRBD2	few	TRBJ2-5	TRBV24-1	CATGLAGAVGETQYF	TGTGCCACCGGACTAGCGGGAGCGGTTGGAGAGACCCAGTACTTC
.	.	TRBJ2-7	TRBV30	CAWSVGGVTYEQYF	TGTGCCTGGAGTGTCGGGGGTGTCACCTACGAGCAGTACTTC
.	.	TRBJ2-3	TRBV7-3	CASRHGGVTDTQYF	TGTGCCAGCAGACACGGAGGGGTCACAGATACGCAGTATTTT
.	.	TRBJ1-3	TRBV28	CASSSMDTIYF	TGTGCCAGCAGTTCTATGGACACCATATATTTT
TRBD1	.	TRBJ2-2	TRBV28	CASSFGLTGTGKVWELFF	TGTGCCAGCAGTTTTGGTCTTACCGGGACAGGGAAAGTGTGGGAGCTGTTTTTT
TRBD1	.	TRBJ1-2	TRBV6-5	CASRWRQGDYGYTF	TGTGCCAGCAGGTGGAGACAGGGTGACTATGGCTACACCTTC
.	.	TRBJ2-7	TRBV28	CASSLAANSYEQYF	TGTGCCAGCAGTTTAGCGGCCAACTCCTACGAGCAGTACTTC
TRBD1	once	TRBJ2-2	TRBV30	CAWTGTVNTGELFF	TGTGCCTGGACCGGGACAGTGAACACCGGGGAGCTGTTTTTT
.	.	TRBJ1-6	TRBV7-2	CASSPRGGANSPLHF	TGTGCCAGCAGCCCCCGGGGGGGAGCTAATTCACCCCTCCACTTT
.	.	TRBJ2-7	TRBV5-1	CASSPDRYEQYF	TGCGCCAGCAGCCCGGACAGATACGAGCAGTACTTC
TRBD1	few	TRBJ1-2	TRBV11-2	CASTPGTGLYGYTF	TGTGCCAGCACCCCCGGGACAGGCCTTTATGGCTACACCTTC
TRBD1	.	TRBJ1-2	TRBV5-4	CASSQRRQGVYGYTF	TGTGCCAGCAGCCAACGTCGACAGGGGGTATATGGCTACACCTTC
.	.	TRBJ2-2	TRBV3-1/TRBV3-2	CASSQRRTGELFF	TGTGCCAGCAGCCAGCGGCGGACCGGGGAGCTGTTTTTT
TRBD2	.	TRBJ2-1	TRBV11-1	CASSFGTSGINEQFF	TGTGCCAGCAGCTTCGGGACTAGCGGGATCAATGAGCAGTTCTTC
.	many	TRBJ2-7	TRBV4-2	CASSPEVGNYEQYF	TGTGCCAGCAGCCCCGAAGTGGGCAACTACGAGCAGTACTTC
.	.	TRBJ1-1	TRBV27	CASGPQENTEAFF	TGTGCCAGCGGGCCCCAGGAGAACACTGAAGCTTTCTTT
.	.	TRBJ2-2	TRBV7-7	CASSPRGYTGELFF	TGTGCTAGCAGTCCCCGGGGTTACACCGGGGAGCTGTTTTTT
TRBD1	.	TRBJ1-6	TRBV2	CASSRDRGRPLLDSPLHF	TGTGCCAGCAGTAGGGACAGGGGGAGGCCCCTCTTGGATTCACCCCTCCACTTT
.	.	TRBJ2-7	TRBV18	CASSPLVDYEQYF	TGTGCCAGCTCACCATTAGTAGACTACGAGCAGTACTTC